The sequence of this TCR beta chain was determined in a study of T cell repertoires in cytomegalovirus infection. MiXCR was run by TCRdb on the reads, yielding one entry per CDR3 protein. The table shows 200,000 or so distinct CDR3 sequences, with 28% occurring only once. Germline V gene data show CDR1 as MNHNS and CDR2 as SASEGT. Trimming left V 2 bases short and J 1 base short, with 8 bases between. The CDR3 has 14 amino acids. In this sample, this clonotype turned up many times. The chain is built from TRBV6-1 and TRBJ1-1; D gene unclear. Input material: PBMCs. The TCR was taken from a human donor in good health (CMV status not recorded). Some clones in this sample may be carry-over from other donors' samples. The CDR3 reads CASSEWRQNTEAFF. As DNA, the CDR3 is TGTGCCAGCAGTGAATGGAGGCAGAACACTGAAGCTTTCTTT.